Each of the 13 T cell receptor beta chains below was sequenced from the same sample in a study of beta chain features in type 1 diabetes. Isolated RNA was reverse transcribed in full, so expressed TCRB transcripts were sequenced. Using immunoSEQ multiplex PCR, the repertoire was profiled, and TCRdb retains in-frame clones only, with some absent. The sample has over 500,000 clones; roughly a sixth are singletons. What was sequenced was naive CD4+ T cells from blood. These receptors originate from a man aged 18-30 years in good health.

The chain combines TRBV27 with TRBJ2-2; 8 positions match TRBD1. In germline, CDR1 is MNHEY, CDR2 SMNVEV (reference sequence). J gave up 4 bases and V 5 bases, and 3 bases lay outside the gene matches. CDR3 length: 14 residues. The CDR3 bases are TGTGCCAGCAGTCTGGACAGGGCCACCGGGGAGCTGTTTTTT. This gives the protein CASSLDRATGELFF.

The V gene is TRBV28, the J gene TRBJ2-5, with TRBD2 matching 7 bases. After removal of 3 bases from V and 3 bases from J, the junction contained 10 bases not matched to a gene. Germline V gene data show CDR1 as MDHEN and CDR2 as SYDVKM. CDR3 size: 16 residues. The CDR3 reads CASSLASGRTKETQYF. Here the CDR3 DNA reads TGTGCCAGCAGTTTGGCTAGCGGAAGAACCAAAGAGACCCAGTACTTC.

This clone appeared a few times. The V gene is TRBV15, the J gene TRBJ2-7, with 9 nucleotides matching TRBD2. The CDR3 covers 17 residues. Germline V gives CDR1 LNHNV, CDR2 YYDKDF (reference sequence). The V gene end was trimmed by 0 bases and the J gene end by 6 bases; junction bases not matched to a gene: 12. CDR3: CATSRDRASGKRGEQYF. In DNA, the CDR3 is TGTGCCACCAGCAGAGACAGGGCTAGCGGGAAACGCGGCGAGCAGTACTTC.

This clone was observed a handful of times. CDR3 coding DNA: TGTGCCAGCATCCCGGGACTCTCGTACGAGCAGTACTTC. Encoded protein: CASIPGLSYEQYF. The J gene is TRBJ2-7, the V gene TRBV21-1; the table's D call TRBD2 went unverified against the DNA. TRBV21-1 is an annotated pseudogene. The CDR3 contains 13 residues.

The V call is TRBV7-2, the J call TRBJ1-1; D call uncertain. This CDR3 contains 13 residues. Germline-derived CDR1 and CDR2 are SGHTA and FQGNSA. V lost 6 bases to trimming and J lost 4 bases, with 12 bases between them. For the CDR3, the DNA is TGTGCCAGCAGTGGGCGGGGAACCACTGAAGCTTTCTTT. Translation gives CASSGRGTTEAFF. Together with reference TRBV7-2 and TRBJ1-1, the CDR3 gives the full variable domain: GAGVSQSPSNKVTEKGKDVELRCDPISGHTALYWYRQSLGQGLEFLIYFQGNSAPDKSGLPSDRFSAERTGGSVSTLTIQRTQQEDSAVYLCASSGRGTTEAFFGQGTRLTVV.

The CDR3 spells CASSLWPGYNEQFF. CDR3 in DNA: TGTGCCAGCAGTTTATGGCCCGGTTACAATGAGCAGTTCTTC. The rearrangement links TRBV27 to TRBJ2-1; D is unresolved. Trimming stripped 1 base from V and 4 bases from J, with 8 bases between. CDR1 is MNHEY and CDR2 is SMNVEV in the germline V gene (reference sequence). The CDR3 runs 14 residues.

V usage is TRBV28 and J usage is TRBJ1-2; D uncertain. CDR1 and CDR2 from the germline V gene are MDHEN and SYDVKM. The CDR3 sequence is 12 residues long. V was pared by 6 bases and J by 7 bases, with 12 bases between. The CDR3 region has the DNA TGTGCCAGCAGCCCGTTGGGTATTGGCTACACCTTC. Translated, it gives CASSPLGIGYTF.

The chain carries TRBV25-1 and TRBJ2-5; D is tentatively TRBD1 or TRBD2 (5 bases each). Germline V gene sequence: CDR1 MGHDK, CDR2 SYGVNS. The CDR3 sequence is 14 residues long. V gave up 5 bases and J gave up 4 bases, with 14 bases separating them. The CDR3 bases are TGTGCCAGCAGTTCCCTTACGGGGCGAGAGACCCAGTACTTC. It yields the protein CASSSLTGRETQYF.

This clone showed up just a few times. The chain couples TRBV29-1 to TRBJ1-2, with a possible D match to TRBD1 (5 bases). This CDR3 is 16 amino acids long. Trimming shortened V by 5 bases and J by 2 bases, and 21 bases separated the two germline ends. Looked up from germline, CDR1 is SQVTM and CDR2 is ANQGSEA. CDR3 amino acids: CSVLRQGGFLNYGYTF. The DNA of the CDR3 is TGCAGCGTTTTACGGCAGGGCGGATTCTTGAACTATGGCTACACCTTC.

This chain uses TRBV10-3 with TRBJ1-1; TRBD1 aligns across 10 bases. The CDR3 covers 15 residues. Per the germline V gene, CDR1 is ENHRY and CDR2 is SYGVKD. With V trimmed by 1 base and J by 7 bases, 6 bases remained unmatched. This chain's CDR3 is CAISELGQGSSEAFF. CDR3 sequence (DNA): TGTGCCATCAGTGAGTTGGGACAGGGGAGTAGTGAAGCTTTCTTT.

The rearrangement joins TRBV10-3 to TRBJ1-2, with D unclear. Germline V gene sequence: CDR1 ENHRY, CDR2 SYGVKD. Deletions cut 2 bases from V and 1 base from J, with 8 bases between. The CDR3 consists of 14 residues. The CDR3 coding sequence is TGTGCCATCAGTGAGGGGCTGATTAACTATGGCTACACCTTC. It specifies CAISEGLINYGYTF.

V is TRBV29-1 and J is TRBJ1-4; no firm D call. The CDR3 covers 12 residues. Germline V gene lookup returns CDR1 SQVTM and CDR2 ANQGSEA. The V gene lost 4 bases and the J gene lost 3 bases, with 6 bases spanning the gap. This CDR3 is CSVVGANEKLFF. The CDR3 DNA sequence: TGCAGCGTTGTAGGAGCTAATGAAAAACTGTTTTTT.

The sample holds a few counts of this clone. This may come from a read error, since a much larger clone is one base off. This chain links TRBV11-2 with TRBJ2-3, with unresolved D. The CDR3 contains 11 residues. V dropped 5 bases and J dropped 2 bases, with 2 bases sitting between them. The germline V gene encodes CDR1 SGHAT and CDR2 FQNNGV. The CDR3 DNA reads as TGTGCCAGCAGCCACACAGATACGCAGTATTTT. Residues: CASSHTDTQYF.